This note documents a single T cell receptor beta chain sequence. Its specificity is unknown. Oncomine TCR Beta short-read sequencing was applied to DNA from cultured CD4+ T cells. TCRdb called the PCR reads again in MiXCR, with one record for every CDR3 protein. The sample includes about 6,900 distinct CDR3 sequences, under 25% of them seen just once. This sample was included in a study of vaccination and CD4 T cells after COVID-19. Study details: Post-COVID samples had a sampling time that fell a median about 100 days after diagnosis (range 35 to 161).

Noted treatment: approximately nine-day PBMC culture with coronavirus spike peptide pools or control peptides (ViraFEST assay). Unexposed donor CD4+ T cells predated the COVID-19 pandemic, collected 2011-2018. ViraFEST used peptide pools to expand antigen-specific T cells, then sequenced TCRs. The length of the CDR3 is 11 residues. V lost 3 bases, J lost 4 bases, and 4 bases lay in between. The V gene's germline CDR1 is SEHNR and CDR2 FQNEAQ (reference sequence). The sequencing input was CD4+ T cells from blood, cultured in vitro. This chain joins TRBV7-9 and TRBJ2-7; D call uncertain. The sequence derives from a human donor in good health. CDR3 amino acids: CASSFSYEQYF. CDR3 coding DNA: TGTGCCAGCAGCTTCAGTTACGAGCAGTACTTC.